This T cell receptor beta chain was documented in a study of blood T cells in healthy people across ages. Study results and limitations: The long-lived group displayed more naive CD4+ cells, plus higher diversity, than the aged donors did.

As for this clonotype: What it recognizes is unknown.

The V end lost 8 bases, the J end lost 0 bases, and 20 bases lay between the germline ends. The CDR3 contains 18 residues. Germline V gene lookup returns CDR1 SGHVS and CDR2 FNYEAQ. A second PCR of about 7 to 12 cycles used a sample-barcoded 5' primer and a J-beta primer mix. TCRdb re-called the 5' RACE reads through MiXCR, storing one row per CDR3 protein. The sample holds over 1,300,000 distinct CDR3 sequences, around 55% seen once. This rearrangement joins TRBV7-6 to TRBJ1-6; the D is unclear. What was sequenced was blood. This TCR was sampled from a man aged 18 to 29 in good health. The CDR3 is CASGTLKAESSYNSPLHF. DNA for the CDR3: TGTGCCAGCGGCACTCTCAAGGCCGAGAGCTCCTATAATTCACCCCTCCACTTT.